This record looks at one T cell receptor beta chain sequence and its context. At least ten counts were recorded for this clone. Its binding antigen is unknown. Base-call qualities are not available, and no considerably larger clone is one nucleotide away. The sample comes from a study of metastatic and nonmetastatic thyroid tumors (dated by TCRdb to 2018 to 2020). About the full investigation: The researchers compared repertoires between peripheral blood samples and tumor or nodule tissue samples from patients with malignant or benign thyroid disease.

The library was produced with PCR. TCRdb names Illumina HiSeq 4000 as the instrument used. The TCR beta-chain CDR3 region of each patient was profiled by high-throughput sequencing. As for how the authors treated the data: CDR3 differences across clinicopathological groups were used to build a classifier for discriminating distant-metastatic papillary thyroid cancer patients. Repertoire diversity was assessed with the Shannon index, and tumor-blood repertoire similarity with the Morisita-Horn index. TCRdb handled the public reads itself, with Q25 trimming in fastp and clone calling in MiXCR, and kept productive beta chains. Clone size and V and J calls follow TCRdb, not the original study. This sample comprises roughly 19,000 clones, about a quarter of them detected only once. The leading ten clones occupy 5.5% to 8% of the sample. The germline V and J ends show losses of 6 bases and 5 bases respectively, and no gene match explains 8 bases of the junction. Based on the germline V gene, the CDR1 and CDR2 sequences are SGHTA and FQGNSA. There are 14 amino acids in the CDR3, from cysteine to phenylalanine inclusive. Only the CDR3 portion is preserved as DNA: 42 bases, with reading frame beginning at the first base.

No treatment had been received by any patient before thyroid surgery. Using T-cell receptor beta sequencing, the researchers looked back retrospectively at clinical samples from patients, gathered between about 2011 and 2018. Overall results and qualifications from the work: In both blood and tumor samples, malignant tumors were reported to have significantly higher TCR beta diversity than benign nodules.

The chain couples TRBV7-2 to TRBJ2-5, with TRBD2 identical over 8 junction bases. Sequenced sample: tumor tissue. The clonotype comes from a female donor with papillary thyroid cancer or a benign thyroid nodule (not recorded which). Some clones in this sample may be carry-over from other donors' samples. The nucleotide sequence reads as follows: TGTGCCAGCAGACGGGACGGGGGGGCGGAGACCCAGTACTTC. This codes for CASRRDGGAETQYF.